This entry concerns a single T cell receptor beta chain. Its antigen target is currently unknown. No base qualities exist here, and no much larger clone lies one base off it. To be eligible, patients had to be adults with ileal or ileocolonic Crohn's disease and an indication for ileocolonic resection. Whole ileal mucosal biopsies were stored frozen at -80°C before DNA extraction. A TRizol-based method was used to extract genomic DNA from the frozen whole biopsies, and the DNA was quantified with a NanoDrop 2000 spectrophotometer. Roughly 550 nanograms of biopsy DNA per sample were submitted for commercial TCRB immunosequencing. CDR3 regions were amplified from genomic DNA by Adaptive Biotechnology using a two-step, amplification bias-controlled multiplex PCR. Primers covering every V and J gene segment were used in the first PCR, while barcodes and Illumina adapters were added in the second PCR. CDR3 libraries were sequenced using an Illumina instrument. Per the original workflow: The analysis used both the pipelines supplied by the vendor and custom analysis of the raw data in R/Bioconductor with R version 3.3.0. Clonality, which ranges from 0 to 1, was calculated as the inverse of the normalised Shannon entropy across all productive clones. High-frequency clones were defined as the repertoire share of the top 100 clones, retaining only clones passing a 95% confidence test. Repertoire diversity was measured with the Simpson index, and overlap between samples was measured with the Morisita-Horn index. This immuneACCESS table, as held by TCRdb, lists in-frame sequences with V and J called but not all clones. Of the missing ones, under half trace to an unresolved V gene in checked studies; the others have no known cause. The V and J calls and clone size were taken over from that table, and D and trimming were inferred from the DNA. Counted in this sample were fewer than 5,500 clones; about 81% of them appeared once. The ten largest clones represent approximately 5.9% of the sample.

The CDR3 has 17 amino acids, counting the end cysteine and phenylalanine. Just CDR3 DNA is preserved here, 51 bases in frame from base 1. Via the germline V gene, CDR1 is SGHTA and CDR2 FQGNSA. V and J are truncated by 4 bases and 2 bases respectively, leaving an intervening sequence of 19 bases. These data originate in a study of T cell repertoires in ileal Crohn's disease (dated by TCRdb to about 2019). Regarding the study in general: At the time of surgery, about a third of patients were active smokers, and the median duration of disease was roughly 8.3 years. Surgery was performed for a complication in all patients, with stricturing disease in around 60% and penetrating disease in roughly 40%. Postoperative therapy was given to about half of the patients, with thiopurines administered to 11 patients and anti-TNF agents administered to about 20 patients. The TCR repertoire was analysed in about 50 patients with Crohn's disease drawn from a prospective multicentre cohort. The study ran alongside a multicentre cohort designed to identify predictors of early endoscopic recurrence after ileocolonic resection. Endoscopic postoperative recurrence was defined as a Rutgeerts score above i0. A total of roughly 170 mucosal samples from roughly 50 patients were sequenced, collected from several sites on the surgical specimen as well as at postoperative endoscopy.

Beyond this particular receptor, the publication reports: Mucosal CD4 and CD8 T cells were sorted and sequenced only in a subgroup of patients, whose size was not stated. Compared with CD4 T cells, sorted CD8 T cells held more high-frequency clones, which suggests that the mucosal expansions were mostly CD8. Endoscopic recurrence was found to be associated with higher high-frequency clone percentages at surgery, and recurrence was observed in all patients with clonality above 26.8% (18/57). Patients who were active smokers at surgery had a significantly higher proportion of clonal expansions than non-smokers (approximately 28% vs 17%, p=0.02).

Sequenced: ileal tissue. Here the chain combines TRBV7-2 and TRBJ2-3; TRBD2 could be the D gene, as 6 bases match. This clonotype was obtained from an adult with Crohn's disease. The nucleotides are TGTGCCAGCAGCTCCCGGGGGTCGCCACTTAACACAGATACGCAGTATTTT. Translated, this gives CASSSRGSPLNTDTQYF. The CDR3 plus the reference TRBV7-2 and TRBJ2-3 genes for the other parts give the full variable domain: GAGVSQSPSNKVTEKGKDVELRCDPISGHTALYWYRQSLGQGLEFLIYFQGNSAPDKSGLPSDRFSAERTGGSVSTLTIQRTQQEDSAVYLCASSSRGSPLNTDTQYFGPGTRLTVL.